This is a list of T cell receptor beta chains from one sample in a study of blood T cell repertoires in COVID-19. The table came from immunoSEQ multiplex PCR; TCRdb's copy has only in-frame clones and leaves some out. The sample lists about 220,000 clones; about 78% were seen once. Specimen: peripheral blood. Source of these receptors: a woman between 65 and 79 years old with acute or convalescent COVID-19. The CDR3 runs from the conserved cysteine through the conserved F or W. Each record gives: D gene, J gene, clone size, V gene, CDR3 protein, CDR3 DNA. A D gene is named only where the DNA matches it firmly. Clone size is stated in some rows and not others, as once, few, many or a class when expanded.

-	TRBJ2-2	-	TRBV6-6	CASSHRDRNTGELFF	TGTGCCAGCAGTCACAGGGATCGGAACACCGGGGAGCTGTTTTTT
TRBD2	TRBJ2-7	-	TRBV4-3	CASSRASGGIYEQYF	TGCGCCAGCAGCCGGGCTAGCGGGGGGATCTACGAGCAGTACTTC
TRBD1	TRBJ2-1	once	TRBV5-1	CASSLGQGAGEQFF	TGCGCCAGCAGCTTGGGGCAGGGGGCAGGTGAGCAGTTCTTC
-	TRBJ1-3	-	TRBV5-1	CASSVQGRMNTIYF	TGCGCCAGCAGCGTGCAGGGCCGCATGAACACCATATATTTT
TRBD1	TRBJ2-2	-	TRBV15	CATSSQTGGRAGELFF	TGTGCCACCAGCAGTCAGACAGGGGGAAGGGCCGGGGAGCTGTTTTTT
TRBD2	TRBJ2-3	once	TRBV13	CASSGTSGGGSVTQYF	TGTGCCAGCAGCGGGACTAGCGGGGGGGGCTCAGTTACGCAGTATTTT
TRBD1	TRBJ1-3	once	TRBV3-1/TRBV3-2	CASSPGGSGNTIYF	TGTGCCAGCAGTCCAGGGGGATCGGGAAACACCATATATTTT
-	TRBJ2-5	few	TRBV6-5	CATMRGGAGQETQYF	TGTGCCACCATGAGGGGGGGGGCAGGCCAAGAGACCCAGTACTTC
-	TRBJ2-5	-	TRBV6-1	CASSEGGAAGETQYF	TGTGCCAGCAGTGAAGGCGGGGCCGCGGGAGAGACCCAGTACTTC
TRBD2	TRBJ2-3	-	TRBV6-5	CASTVGGARNTQYF	TGTGCCAGCACCGTCGGGGGGGCCCGGAATACGCAGTATTTT
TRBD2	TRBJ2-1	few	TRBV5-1	CASRDGRVWDEQFF	TGCGCCAGCAGGGACGGGAGGGTGTGGGATGAGCAGTTCTTC
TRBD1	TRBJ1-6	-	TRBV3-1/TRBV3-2	CASSQETRGQSPLHF	TGTGCCAGCAGCCAAGAGACCAGGGGGCAGTCACCCCTCCACTTT
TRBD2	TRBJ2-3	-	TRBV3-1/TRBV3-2	CASSQVSSWRGGTDTQYF	TGTGCCAGCAGCCAAGTGAGTAGCTGGCGGGGGGGCACAGATACGCAGTATTTT
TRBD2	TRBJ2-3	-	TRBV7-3	CASSLTSGTDTQYF	TGTGCCAGCAGCTTGACTAGCGGCACAGATACGCAGTATTTT
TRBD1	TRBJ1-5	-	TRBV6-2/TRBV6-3	CASSRTGSQPQHF	TGTGCCAGCAGCAGGACAGGGAGTCAGCCCCAGCATTTT
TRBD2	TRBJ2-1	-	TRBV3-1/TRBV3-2	CASSLRTSGGNEQFF	TGTGCCAGCAGCCTTCGGACTAGCGGGGGGAATGAGCAGTTCTTC
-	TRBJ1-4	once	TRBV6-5	CASSYYTYRAQLFF	TGTGCCAGCAGTTACTACACTTACAGGGCACAACTGTTTTTT
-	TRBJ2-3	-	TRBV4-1	CASSLLQGTDTQYF	TGCGCCAGCAGCCTTCTTCAGGGTACAGATACGCAGTATTTT
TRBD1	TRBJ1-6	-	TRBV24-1	CAPVWPGQPDSPLHF	TGTGCCCCCGTCTGGCCGGGACAGCCAGATTCACCCCTCCACTTT
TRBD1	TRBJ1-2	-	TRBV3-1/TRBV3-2	CASSYGTASNYGYTF	TGTGCCAGCAGTTACGGGACAGCTTCGAACTATGGCTACACCTTC
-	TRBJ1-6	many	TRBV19	CASSIERDTSPLHF	TGTGCCAGTAGTATAGAAAGGGACACCTCACCCCTCCACTTT
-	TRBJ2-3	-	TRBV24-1	CATSEPTGSPKSTRTDTQYF	TGTGCCACCAGTGAACCTACAGGGTCCCCTAAATCAACCCGCACAGATACGCAGTATTTT
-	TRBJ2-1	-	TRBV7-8	CASSFNTGTSNEQFF	TGTGCCAGCAGCTTCAATACAGGTACCTCCAATGAGCAGTTCTTC
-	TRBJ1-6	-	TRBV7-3	CASSLEGGPGSPLHF	TGTGCCAGCAGCTTAGAGGGGGGGCCGGGGTCACCCCTCCACTTT
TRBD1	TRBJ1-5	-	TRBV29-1	CSVGQGDQPQHF	TGCAGTGTGGGACAGGGAGATCAGCCCCAGCATTTT
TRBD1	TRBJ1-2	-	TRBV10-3	CAITRTGSNGYTF	TGTGCCATCACTCGGACAGGCTCAAATGGCTACACCTTC
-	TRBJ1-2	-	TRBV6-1	CASSEGPDYGYTF	TGTGCCAGCAGTGAAGGGCCAGACTATGGCTACACCTTC
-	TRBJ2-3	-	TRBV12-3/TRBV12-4	CAGGDRNTDTQYF	TGTGCCGGGGGGGACAGGAACACAGATACGCAGTATTTT
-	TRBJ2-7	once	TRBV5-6	CASSPVAWERGEQYF	TGTGCCAGCAGCCCCGTAGCATGGGAAAGGGGCGAGCAGTACTTC